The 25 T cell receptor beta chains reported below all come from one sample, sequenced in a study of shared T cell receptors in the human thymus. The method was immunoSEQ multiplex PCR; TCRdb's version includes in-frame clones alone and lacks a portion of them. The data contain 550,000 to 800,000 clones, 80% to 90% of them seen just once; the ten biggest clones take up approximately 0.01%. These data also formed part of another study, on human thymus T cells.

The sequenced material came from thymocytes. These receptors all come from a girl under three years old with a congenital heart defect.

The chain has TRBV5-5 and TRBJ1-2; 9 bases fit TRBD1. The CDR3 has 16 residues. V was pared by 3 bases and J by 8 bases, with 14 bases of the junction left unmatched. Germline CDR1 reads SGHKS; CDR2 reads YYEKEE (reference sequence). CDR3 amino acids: CASSSSPGTGSYGYTF. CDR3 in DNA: TGTGCCAGCAGCTCAAGTCCCGGGACAGGGTCCTACGGCTACACCTTC.

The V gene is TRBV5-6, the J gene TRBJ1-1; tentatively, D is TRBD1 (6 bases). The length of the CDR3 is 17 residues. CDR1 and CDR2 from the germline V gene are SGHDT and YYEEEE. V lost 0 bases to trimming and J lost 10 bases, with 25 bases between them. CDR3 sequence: CASSLGLRGKTGRGAFF. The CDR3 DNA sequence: TGTGCCAGCAGCTTGGGTCTCCGTGGGAAGACAGGCCGGGGAGCTTTCTTT.

The CDR3 loop is CASRPSGGAYEQYF. Here the CDR3 DNA reads TGTGCCAGCAGGCCCAGCGGGGGAGCCTACGAGCAGTACTTC. The rearrangement joins TRBV6-5 to TRBJ2-7; TRBD2 aligns across 8 bases. CDR3 size: 14 residues. The trim removed 6 bases at V and 2 bases at J, leaving 6 bases unmatched. The germline CDR1 and CDR2 sequences are MNHEY and SVGAGI.

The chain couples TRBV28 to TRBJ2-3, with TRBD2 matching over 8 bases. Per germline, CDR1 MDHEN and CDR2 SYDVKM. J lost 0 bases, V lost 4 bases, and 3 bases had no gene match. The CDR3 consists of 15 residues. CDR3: CASSSSGGSTDTQYF. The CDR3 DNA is TGTGCCAGCAGTTCATCGGGGGGGAGCACAGATACGCAGTATTTT.

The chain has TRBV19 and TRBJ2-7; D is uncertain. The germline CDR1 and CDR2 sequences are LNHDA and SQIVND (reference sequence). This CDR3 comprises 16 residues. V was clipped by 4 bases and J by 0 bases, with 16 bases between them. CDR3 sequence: CASSRLPQASSYEQYF. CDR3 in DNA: TGTGCCAGTAGTAGGCTTCCGCAGGCGAGCTCCTACGAGCAGTACTTC.

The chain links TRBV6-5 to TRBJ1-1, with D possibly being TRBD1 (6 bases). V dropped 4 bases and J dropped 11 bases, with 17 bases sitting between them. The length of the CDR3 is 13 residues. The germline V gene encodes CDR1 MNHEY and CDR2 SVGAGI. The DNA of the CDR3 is TGTGCCAGCAGTTGGCCACAGGGAATCTTGGCTTTCTTT. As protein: CASSWPQGILAFF.

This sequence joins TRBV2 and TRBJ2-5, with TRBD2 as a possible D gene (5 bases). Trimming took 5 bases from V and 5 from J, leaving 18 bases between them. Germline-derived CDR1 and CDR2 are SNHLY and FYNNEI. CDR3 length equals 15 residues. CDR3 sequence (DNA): TGTGCCAGCAGTTTCGAGGGCCGGGTCTGGGAGACCCAGTACTTC. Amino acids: CASSFEGRVWETQYF.

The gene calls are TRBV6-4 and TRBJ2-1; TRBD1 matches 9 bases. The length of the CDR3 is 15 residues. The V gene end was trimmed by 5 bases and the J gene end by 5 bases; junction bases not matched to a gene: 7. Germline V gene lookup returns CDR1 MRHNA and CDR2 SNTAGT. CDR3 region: CASSPRQGGDNEQFF. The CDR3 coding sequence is TGTGCCAGCAGTCCCAGACAGGGGGGAGACAATGAGCAGTTCTTC.

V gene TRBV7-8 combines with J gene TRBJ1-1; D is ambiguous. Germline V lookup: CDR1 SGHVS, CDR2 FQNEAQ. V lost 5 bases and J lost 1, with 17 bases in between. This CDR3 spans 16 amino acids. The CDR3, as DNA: TGTGCCAGCAGCCCCCAATGCAGAAACAGGAACACTGAAGCTTTCTTT. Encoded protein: CASSPQCRNRNTEAFF.

The CDR3 is CASSLVGVGYGYTF. CDR3 DNA: TGCGCCAGCAGCTTGGTCGGGGTCGGGTATGGCTACACCTTC. The J gene is TRBJ1-2, the V gene TRBV5-1; D gene uncertain. Looked up from germline, CDR1 is SGHRS and CDR2 is YFSETQ. V shed 0 bases and J shed 5 bases, with 11 bases lying between them. The CDR3 has 14 amino acids.

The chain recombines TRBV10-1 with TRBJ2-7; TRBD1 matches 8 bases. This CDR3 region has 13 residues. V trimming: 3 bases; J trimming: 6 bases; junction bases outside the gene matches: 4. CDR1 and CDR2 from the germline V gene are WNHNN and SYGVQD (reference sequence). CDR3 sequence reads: CASSETGGREQYF. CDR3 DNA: TGCGCCAGCAGTGAAACAGGGGGTCGCGAGCAGTACTTC.

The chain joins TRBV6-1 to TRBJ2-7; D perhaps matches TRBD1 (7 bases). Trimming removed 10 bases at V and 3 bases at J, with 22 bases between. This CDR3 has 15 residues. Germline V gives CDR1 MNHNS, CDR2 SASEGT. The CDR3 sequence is CAIDVNTGEDYEQYF. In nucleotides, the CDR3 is TGTGCCATCGACGTGAACACAGGGGAGGACTACGAGCAGTACTTC.

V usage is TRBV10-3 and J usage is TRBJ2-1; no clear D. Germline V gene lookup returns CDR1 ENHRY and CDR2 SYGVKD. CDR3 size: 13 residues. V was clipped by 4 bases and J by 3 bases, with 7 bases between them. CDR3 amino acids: CAISGTIYNEQFF. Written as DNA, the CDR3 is TGTGCCATCAGTGGAACTATCTACAATGAGCAGTTCTTC.

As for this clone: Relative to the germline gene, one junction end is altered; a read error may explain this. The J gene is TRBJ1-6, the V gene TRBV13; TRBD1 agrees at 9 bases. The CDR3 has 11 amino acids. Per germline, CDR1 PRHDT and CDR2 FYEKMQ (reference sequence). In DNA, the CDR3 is TGTGCCAGCAGCGCCGGGACAGGGAGGATCTTT. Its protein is CASSAGTGRIF.

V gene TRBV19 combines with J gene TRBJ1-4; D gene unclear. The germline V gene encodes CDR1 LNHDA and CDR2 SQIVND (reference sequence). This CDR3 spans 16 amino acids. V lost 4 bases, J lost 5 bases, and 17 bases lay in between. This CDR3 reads CASSTPLSGRNEKLFF. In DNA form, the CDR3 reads TGTGCCAGTAGTACTCCCCTTTCGGGGAGAAATGAAAAACTGTTTTTT.

The CDR3 region is CASSLARGRGEADINSPLHF. The CDR3 region has the DNA TGTGCCAGCAGCTTAGCGAGGGGGAGGGGTGAGGCAGATATCAATTCACCCCTCCACTTT. The chain is built from TRBV7-2 and TRBJ1-6, with TRBD1 as a possible D gene (6 bases). The CDR3 runs to 20 residues. The germline V and J ends were trimmed by 0 bases and 7 bases, with 25 bases remaining between them. Germline CDR1 is SGHTA and CDR2 is FQGNSA.

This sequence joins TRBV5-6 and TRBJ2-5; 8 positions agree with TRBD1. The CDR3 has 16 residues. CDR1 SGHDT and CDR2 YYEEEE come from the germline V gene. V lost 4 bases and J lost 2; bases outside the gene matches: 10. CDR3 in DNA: TGTGCCAGCAGCGGAGACAGGGGTTTAGGGCAAGAGACCCAGTACTTC. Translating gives CASSGDRGLGQETQYF.

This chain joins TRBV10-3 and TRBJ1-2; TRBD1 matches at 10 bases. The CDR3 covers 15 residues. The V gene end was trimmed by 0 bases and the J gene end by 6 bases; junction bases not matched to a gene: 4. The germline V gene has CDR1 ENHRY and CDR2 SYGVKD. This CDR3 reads CAISESDRGLDGYTF. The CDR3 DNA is TGTGCCATCAGTGAGTCAGACAGGGGGCTGGATGGCTACACCTTC.

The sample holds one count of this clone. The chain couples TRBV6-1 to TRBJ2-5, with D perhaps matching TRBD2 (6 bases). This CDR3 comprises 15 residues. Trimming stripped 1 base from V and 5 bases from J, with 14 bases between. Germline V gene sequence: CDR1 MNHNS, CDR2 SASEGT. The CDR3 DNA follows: TGTGCCAGCAGTGAAGTGTTGGGGGGAGAGGAGACCCAGTACTTC. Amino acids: CASSEVLGGEETQYF.

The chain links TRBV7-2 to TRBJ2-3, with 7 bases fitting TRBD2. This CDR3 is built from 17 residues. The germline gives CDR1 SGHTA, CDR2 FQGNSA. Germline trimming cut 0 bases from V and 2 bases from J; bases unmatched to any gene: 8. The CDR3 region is CASSLAFQRGSTDTQYF. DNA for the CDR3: TGTGCCAGCAGCTTAGCTTTTCAGCGGGGTTCCACAGATACGCAGTATTTT.

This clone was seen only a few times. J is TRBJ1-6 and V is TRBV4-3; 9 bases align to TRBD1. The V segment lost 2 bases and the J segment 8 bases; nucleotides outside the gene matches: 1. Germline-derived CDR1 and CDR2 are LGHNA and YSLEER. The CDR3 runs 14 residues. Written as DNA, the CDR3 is TGCGCCAGCAGCCAAAGGACAGGGGATTCACCCCTCCACTTT. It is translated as CASSQRTGDSPLHF.

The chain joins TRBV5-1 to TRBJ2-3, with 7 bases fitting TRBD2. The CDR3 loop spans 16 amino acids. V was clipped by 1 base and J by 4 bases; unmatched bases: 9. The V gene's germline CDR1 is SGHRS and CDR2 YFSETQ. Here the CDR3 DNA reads TGCGCCAGCAGCTTGAGAAAGCGGGGTTGGGCAGATACGCAGTATTTT. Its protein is CASSLRKRGWADTQYF.

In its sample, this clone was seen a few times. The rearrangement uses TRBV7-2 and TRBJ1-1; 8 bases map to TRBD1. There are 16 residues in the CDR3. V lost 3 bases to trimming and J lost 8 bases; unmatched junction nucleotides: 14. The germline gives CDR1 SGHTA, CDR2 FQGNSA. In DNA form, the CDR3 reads TGTGCCAGCAGCTTCGGAACCTGGGACAGGTATTACGAAGCTTTCTTT. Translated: CASSFGTWDRYYEAFF.

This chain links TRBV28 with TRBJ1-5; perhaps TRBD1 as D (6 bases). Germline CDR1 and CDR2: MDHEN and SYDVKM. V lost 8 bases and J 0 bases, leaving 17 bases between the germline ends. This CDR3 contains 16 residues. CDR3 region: CASGLNREISNQPQHF. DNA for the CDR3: TGTGCCAGCGGCCTAAACAGGGAGATTAGCAATCAGCCCCAGCATTTT.

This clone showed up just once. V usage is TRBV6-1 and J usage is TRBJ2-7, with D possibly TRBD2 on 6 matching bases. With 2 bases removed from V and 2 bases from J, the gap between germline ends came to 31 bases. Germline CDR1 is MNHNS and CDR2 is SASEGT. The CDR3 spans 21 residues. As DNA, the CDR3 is TGTGCCAGCAGTGAATCTGTTCGGAGGGAACCCTTCCCTAAAGTCGCCTACGAGCAGTACTTC. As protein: CASSESVRREPFPKVAYEQYF.